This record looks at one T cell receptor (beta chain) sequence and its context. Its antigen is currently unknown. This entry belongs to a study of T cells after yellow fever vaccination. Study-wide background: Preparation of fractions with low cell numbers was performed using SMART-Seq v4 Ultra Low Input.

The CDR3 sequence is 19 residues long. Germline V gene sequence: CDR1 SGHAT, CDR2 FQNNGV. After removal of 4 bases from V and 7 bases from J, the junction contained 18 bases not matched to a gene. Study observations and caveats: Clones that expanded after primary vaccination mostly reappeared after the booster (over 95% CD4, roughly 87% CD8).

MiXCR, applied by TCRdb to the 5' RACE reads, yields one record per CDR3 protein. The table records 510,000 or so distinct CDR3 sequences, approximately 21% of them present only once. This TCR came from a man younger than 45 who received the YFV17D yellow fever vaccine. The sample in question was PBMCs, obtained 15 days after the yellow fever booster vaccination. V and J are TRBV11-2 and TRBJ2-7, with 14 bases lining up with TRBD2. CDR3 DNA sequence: TGTGCCAGCAGCTCCCATATTGGCGGGACTAGCGGGAGCTTTCGGGAGCAGTACTTC. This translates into CASSSHIGGTSGSFREQYF. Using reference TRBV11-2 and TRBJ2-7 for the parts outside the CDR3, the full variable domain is EAGVAQSPRYKIIEKRQSVAFWCNPISGHATLYWYQQILGQGPKLLIQFQNNGVVDDSQLPKDRFSAERLKGVDSTLKIQPAKLEDSAVYLCASSSHIGGTSGSFREQYFGPGTRLTVT.